One sample yielded the 25 T cell receptor beta chains listed below, sequenced in a study of HIV-infected patients and healthy controls. Reverse transcription used approximately 500 ng RNA and constant-region primers for alpha and beta. Each of the alpha and beta chains got its own library through chain-specific third strand synthesis with indices. TCRdb reprocessed the 5' RACE reads via MiXCR and lists one record per CDR3 protein. The sample holds approximately 9,300 distinct CDR3 sequences, less than 11% seen once. All unsorted peripheral T cells were captured because whole blood was used without fractionation. The source material was blood, sampled before antiretroviral therapy. These receptor sequences come from an adult with HIV infection.

By frequency in the sample, this clonotype is hyperexpanded. V usage is TRBV29-1 and J usage is TRBJ2-2; 8 bases are a match to TRBD1. V was clipped by 4 bases and J by 1 base; unmatched bases: 8. The CDR3 is 16 residues long. In germline, CDR1 is SQVTM, CDR2 ANQGSEA. The CDR3 nucleotides read TGCAGCGTTGTCCGATACGACAGGGGGAACACCGGGGAGCTGTTTTTT. This encodes CSVVRYDRGNTGELFF.

The chain joins TRBV9 to TRBJ1-5; D call uncertain. Germline CDR1 SGDLS, CDR2 YYNGEE. CDR3 length: 16 amino acids. V shed 5 bases and J shed 5 bases, with 20 bases lying between them. This CDR3 is CASREGSGRPDQPQHF. The CDR3 DNA reads TGTGCCAGCAGGGAGGGTAGTGGACGGCCGGATCAGCCCCAGCATTTT.

This clonotype was picked up many times. The V call is TRBV12-3 or TRBV12-4, the J call TRBJ2-7; 7 nucleotides align to TRBD1. The CDR3 consists of 15 residues. Trimming at V came to 5 bases and at J to 0 bases, leaving 7 bases not matched to a gene. The DNA of the CDR3 is TGTGCCAGCAGTGGGGGACAGAAGAGCTCCTACGAGCAGTACTTC. Its translation: CASSGGQKSSYEQYF.

This clonotype occurred many times. The J gene is TRBJ2-4, the V gene TRBV5-1; 9 nucleotides line up with TRBD1. From germline, CDR1 is SGHRS and CDR2 YFSETQ. V lost 4 bases to trimming and J lost 7 bases; unmatched junction nucleotides: 9. The CDR3 loop spans 15 amino acids. CDR3 sequence: CASSAGTGMGNIQYF. DNA for the CDR3: TGCGCCAGCAGCGCGGGGACAGGGATGGGGAACATTCAGTACTTC.

This clonotype showed up many times. V usage is TRBV20-1 and J usage is TRBJ1-1; 7 nucleotides agree with TRBD1. The CDR3 covers 13 residues. Germline CDR1 reads DFQATT; CDR2 reads SNEGSKA (reference sequence). V gave up 7 bases and J gave up 5 bases; unmatched junction bases: 10. The DNA for the CDR3 is TGCAGTGTCCCGGGACAGTCGGAGACTGAAGCTTTCTTT. Translated, it gives CSVPGQSETEAFF.

This clonotype has ten or more counts. The rearrangement joins TRBV7-3 to TRBJ2-5; tentative D call: TRBD1 (6 bases). Trimming removed 0 bases from V and 4 bases from J, with 12 bases in between. Germline lookup yields CDR1 SGHTA and CDR2 FQGTGA. This CDR3 spans 15 amino acids. The CDR3 DNA reads TGTGCCAGCAGCTTAACGGGGGCCCTGGCAGAGACCCAGTACTTC. Encoded protein: CASSLTGALAETQYF.

This clonotype is classed as medium-sized. V is TRBV6-6 and J is TRBJ1-1; D is perhaps TRBD1 (5 bases). Germline values: CDR1 MNHNY, CDR2 SVGAGI (reference sequence). V was trimmed by 6 bases and J by 4 bases, leaving 15 bases between them. CDR3 size: 14 residues. The CDR3 bases are TGTGCCAGCAGCCGATCTGGGGCGGCCACTGAAGCTTTCTTT. Its translation is CASSRSGAATEAFF.

The sample holds many counts of this clonotype. The V and J genes are TRBV5-6 and TRBJ2-7, with D perhaps matching TRBD1 or TRBD2 (5 bases each). In germline, CDR1 is SGHDT, CDR2 YYEEEE. V lost 4 bases, J lost 4 bases, and 18 bases lay in between. The CDR3 length is 15 residues. DNA of the CDR3: TGTGCCAGCAGCGGGTCTAGACGGGGACCTTACGAGCAGTACTTC. It encodes CASSGSRRGPYEQYF.

This chain joins TRBV20-1 and TRBJ2-7; no clear D. This CDR3 region has 14 residues. V was clipped by 3 bases and J by 4 bases, with 16 bases between them. Germline loops: CDR1 DFQATT, CDR2 SNEGSKA (reference sequence). CDR3 nucleotides: TGCAGTGCTAGTCAGGTCCCTAGACCGTACGAGCAGTACTTC. Its translation is CSASQVPRPYEQYF.

This clonotype was seen at least ten times. The chain carries TRBV6-2 or TRBV6-3 and TRBJ2-1, with D possibly TRBD1 on 5 matching bases. Looked up from germline, CDR1 is MNHEY and CDR2 is SVGEGT. With 2 bases removed from V and 12 bases from J, the gap between germline ends came to 17 bases. The CDR3 has 14 residues. CDR3 loop: CASSYRAGPRGQFF. CDR3 coding DNA: TGTGCCAGCAGTTACCGGGCCGGCCCTAGGGGGCAGTTCTTC.

In its sample, this clonotype was seen many times. J is TRBJ1-3 and V is TRBV6-6, with TRBD1 as a possible D gene (5 bases). V was cut by 0 bases and J by 2 bases, with 8 bases left in between. The CDR3 sequence is 15 residues long. From germline, CDR1 is MNHNY and CDR2 SVGAGI (reference sequence). The CDR3 DNA sequence: TGTGCCAGCAGTTACTCGAGGGGACCTGGAAACACCATATATTTT. This translates into CASSYSRGPGNTIYF.

The sample holds many counts of this clonotype. The rearrangement links TRBV7-7 to TRBJ2-2, with 12 bases aligning to TRBD1. V lost 5 bases to trimming and J lost 5 bases; unmatched junction nucleotides: 3. The CDR3 contains 15 residues. The germline CDR1 and CDR2 sequences are SSHAT and FNYEAQ (reference sequence). CDR3 sequence: CASSTGQGATGELFF. The DNA for the CDR3 is TGTGCCAGCAGCACGGGACAGGGGGCTACCGGGGAGCTGTTTTTT. Variable domain in full (rest from reference TRBV7-7 and TRBJ2-2): GAGVSQSPRYKVTKRGQDVTLRCDPISSHATLYWYQQALGQGPEFLTYFNYEAQPDKSGLPSDRFSAERPEGSISTLTIQRTEQRDSAMYRCASSTGQGATGELFFGEGSRLTVL.

This clonotype was seen ten or more times. The J gene is TRBJ2-7, the V gene TRBV12-3 or TRBV12-4; D may be TRBD2 (5 bases). This CDR3 contains 15 residues. Trimming took off 6 bases at V and 2 bases at J, with 17 bases between the two ends. The CDR3 sequence: CASRAGISIAYEQYF. The CDR3 bases are TGTGCCAGCAGAGCCGGGATATCCATCGCCTACGAGCAGTACTTC.

Ten or more counts support this clonotype. The chain is built from TRBV6-4 and TRBJ2-3; weak D call: TRBD2 (5 bases). Between the trimmed V and J ends, which lost 0 bases and 2 bases, there was a span of 12 bases. The CDR3 loop spans 16 amino acids. Germline V gives CDR1 MRHNA, CDR2 SNTAGT. The CDR3 here is CASSDSSGYHTDTQYF. As DNA, the CDR3 is TGTGCCAGCAGTGACTCATCGGGGTACCACACAGATACGCAGTATTTT.

This clonotype was observed many times. The rearrangement uses TRBV12-5 and TRBJ2-5; no firm D call. The CDR3 is made up of 12 amino acids. Trimming removed 2 bases at V and 5 bases at J, with 6 bases between. CDR1 is LGHNT and CDR2 is FRNRAP in the germline V gene. For the CDR3, the DNA is TGTGCTAGTGGTTTGCCCTCGGAGACCCAGTACTTC. This translates into CASGLPSETQYF. Full variable domain (missing parts from reference TRBV12-5 and TRBJ2-5): DARVTQTPRHKVTEMGQEVTMRCQPILGHNTVFWYRQTMMQGLELLAYFRNRAPLDDSGMPKDRFSAEMPDATLATLKIQPSEPRDSAVYFCASGLPSETQYFGPGTRLLVL.

The chain recombines TRBV5-6 with TRBJ1-6; D gene ambiguous. Germline V gives CDR1 SGHDT, CDR2 YYEEEE. The germline V and J ends were trimmed by 4 bases and 10 bases, with 12 bases remaining between them. This CDR3 contains 13 residues. CDR3 amino acids: CASSVDPGSPLHF. Here the CDR3 DNA reads TGTGCCAGCAGCGTCGATCCGGGGTCACCCCTCCACTTT.

This clonotype is judged large. The chain recombines TRBV29-1 with TRBJ2-2; D is undetermined. Germline CDR1 is SQVTM and CDR2 is ANQGSEA. The V and J ends lost 7 bases and 8 bases respectively, with 11 bases between them. The CDR3 has 11 amino acids. CDR3 loop: CSAFSEGELFF. CDR3 DNA: TGCAGCGCCTTCTCGGAGGGGGAGCTGTTTTTT.

The V call is TRBV12-3 or TRBV12-4, the J call TRBJ1-5; a weak D match, TRBD1 (5 bases). This CDR3 has 16 amino acids. Trimming cost V 5 bases and J 1 base, with 15 bases left between them. CDR3: CASSPPPGPSNQPQHF. In DNA form, the CDR3 reads TGTGCCAGCAGTCCCCCGCCGGGACCAAGCAATCAGCCCCAGCATTTT.

V is TRBV30 and J is TRBJ2-3; D remains ambiguous. Germline V CDR1 and CDR2: GTSNPN, SVGIG (reference sequence). The CDR3 extends over 12 amino acids. Trimming removed 0 bases at V and 6 bases at J, with 7 bases between. The CDR3 DNA reads TGTGCCTGGAGTGTAACCCCCGATACGCAGTATTTT. It translates to CAWSVTPDTQYF.

This clonotype has more than one count but fewer than ten. The gene calls are TRBV4-1 and TRBJ1-2; maybe TRBD1 (5 bases). V lost 1 base, J lost 2 bases, and 11 bases lay in between. Germline CDR1 reads MGHRA; CDR2 reads YSYEKL. The CDR3 is 15 residues long. CDR3 sequence: CASSQVRQQNYGYTF. In nucleotides, the CDR3 is TGCGCCAGCAGCCAAGTAAGACAGCAAAACTATGGCTACACCTTC.

In its sample, this clonotype was seen a few times. The gene calls are TRBV6-6 and TRBJ2-3, with 7 bases lining up with TRBD2. The ends lost 5 bases at V and 2 bases at J; junction bases unmatched: 4. Germline CDR1 MNHNY, CDR2 SVGAGI (reference sequence). The CDR3 extends over 14 amino acids. The CDR3 bases are TGTGCCAGCAGTGCAGCGGGACTCACAGATACGCAGTATTTT. Translation gives CASSAAGLTDTQYF.

This clonotype was seen ten or more times. The chain combines TRBV20-1 with TRBJ2-3; 9 nucleotides match TRBD2. CDR1 is DFQATT and CDR2 is SNEGSKA in the germline V gene (reference sequence). V lost 6 bases and J lost 2; bases outside the gene matches: 9. This CDR3 is 15 amino acids long. Here the CDR3 reads CSAAGTSKFTDTQYF. In nucleotides, the CDR3 is TGCAGTGCCGCCGGGACTAGCAAATTCACAGATACGCAGTATTTT.

The chain combines TRBV10-3 with TRBJ2-7; D ambiguous. CDR3 length: 11 residues. Trimming took 3 bases from V and 4 from J, leaving 4 bases between them. Germline CDR1 is ENHRY and CDR2 is SYGVKD. The CDR3 reads CAISDYYEQYF. CDR3 bases: TGTGCCATCAGTGATTATTACGAGCAGTACTTC.

V gene TRBV11-2 combines with J gene TRBJ2-1, with D uncertain. V shed 5 bases and J shed 3 bases, with 11 bases lying between them. The CDR3 extends over 14 amino acids. The germline V gene encodes CDR1 SGHAT and CDR2 FQNNGV. CDR3 DNA sequence: TGTGCCAGCAGCCTGAGGACGGACTACAATGAGCAGTTCTTC. Amino acids: CASSLRTDYNEQFF. The whole variable domain, filled in from reference TRBV11-2 and TRBJ2-1, reads EAGVAQSPRYKIIEKRQSVAFWCNPISGHATLYWYQQILGQGPKLLIQFQNNGVVDDSQLPKDRFSAERLKGVDSTLKIQPAKLEDSAVYLCASSLRTDYNEQFFGPGTRLTVL.

Judged by abundance, this clonotype is medium-sized. The chain carries TRBV7-2 and TRBJ2-3; 8 bases fit TRBD1. The CDR3 has 14 residues. V trimming: 2 bases; J trimming: 4 bases; junction bases outside the gene matches: 2. CDR1 and CDR2 (germline): SGHTA, FQGNSA. The DNA for the CDR3 is TGTGCCAGCAGCTTACAGGGGGCGTCAGATACGCAGTATTTT. Translating gives CASSLQGASDTQYF. Full variable domain (remainder filled in from reference TRBV7-2 and TRBJ2-3): GAGVSQSPSNKVTEKGKDVELRCDPISGHTALYWYRQSLGQGLEFLIYFQGNSAPDKSGLPSDRFSAERTGGSVSTLTIQRTQQEDSAVYLCASSLQGASDTQYFGPGTRLTVL.